This T cell receptor beta chain was captured by sequencing in a study of Tregs in tolerant kidney transplant recipients. CD4+CD25+CD127- Tregs, CD4+CD25- non-Tregs, CD4 and CD8 cells were sorted. TCRdb's table, derived via immunoSEQ multiplex PCR, lists solely in-frame clones and lacks some. Here the sample spans 90,000 to 150,000 clones, 92% being singletons. Concerning this clone itself: Antigen: not known.

Study-level findings and limits: Findings come from small patient numbers and require larger validation. Tregs expanded with activated donor B cells seemed most donor-specific. Biological reproducibility was not directly addressed in this study.

Germline assignment: CDR1 LNHNV and CDR2 YYDKDF (reference sequence). The V end was cut by 0 bases, the J end by 2 bases, with 10 bases between. There are 15 residues in the CDR3. The material sequenced was CD4+ T cells from blood. The receptor was isolated from a human donor in good health. The V and J genes are TRBV15 and TRBJ2-5, with D maybe TRBD1 (6 bases). Here the CDR3 DNA reads TGTGCCACCAGCAGAGATTTCGGACAGCAAGAGACCCAGTACTTC. Translated: CATSRDFGQQETQYF.